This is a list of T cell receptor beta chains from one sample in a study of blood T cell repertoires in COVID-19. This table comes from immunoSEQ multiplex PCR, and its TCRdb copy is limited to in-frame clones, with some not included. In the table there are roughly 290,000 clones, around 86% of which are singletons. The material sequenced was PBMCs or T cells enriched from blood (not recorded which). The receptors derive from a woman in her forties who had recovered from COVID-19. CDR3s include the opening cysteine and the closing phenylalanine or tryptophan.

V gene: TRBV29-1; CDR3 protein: CSVTRGGPRDTQYF
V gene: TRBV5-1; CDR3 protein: CASSLERGYNEQFF
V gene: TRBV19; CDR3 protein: CASSKYSDRVGNIQYF
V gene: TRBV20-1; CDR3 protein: CSASSGDEKLFF
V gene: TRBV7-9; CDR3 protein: CATSETGDEQFF
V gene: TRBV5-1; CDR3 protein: CASSLMGGQGYTF
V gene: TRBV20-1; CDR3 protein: CSARLRGEAFF
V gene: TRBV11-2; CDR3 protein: CASSWGGAQNQPQHF
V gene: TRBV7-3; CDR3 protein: CASSLVAGVGGELFF
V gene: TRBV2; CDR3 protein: CASSGQGPGEQYF
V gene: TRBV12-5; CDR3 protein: CASGFGELGTQYF
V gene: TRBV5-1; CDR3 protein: CASMLGTGSYEQYF
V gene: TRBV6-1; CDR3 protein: CASSGTGLTGANQPQHF
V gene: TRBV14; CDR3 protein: CASSQPRGVGDYGYTF
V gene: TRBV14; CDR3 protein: CASSQTRDIHLGNYGYTF